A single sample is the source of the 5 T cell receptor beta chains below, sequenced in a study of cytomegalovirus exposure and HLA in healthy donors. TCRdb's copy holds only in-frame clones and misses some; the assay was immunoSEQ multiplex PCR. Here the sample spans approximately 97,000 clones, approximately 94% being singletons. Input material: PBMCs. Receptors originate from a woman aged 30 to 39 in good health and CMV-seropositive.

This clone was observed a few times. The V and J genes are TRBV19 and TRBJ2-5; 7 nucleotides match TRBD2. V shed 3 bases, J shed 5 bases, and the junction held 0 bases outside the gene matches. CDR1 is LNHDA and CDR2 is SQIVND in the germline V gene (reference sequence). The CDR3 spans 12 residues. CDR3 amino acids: CASSMGGETQYF. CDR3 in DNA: TGTGCCAGTAGTATGGGGGGGGAGACCCAGTACTTC. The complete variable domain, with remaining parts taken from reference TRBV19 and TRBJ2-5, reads DGGITQSPKYLFRKEGQNVTLSCEQNLNHDAMYWYRQDPGQGLRLIYYSQIVNDFQKGDIAEGYSVSREKKESFPLTVTSAQKNPTAFYLCASSMGGETQYFGPGTRLLVL.

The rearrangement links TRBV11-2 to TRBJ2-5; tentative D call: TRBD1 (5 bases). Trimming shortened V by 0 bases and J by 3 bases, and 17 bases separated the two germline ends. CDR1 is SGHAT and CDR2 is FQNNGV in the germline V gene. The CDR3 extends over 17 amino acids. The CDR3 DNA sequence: TGTGCCAGCAGCTTAGATCGGTGGATGAGACAGAAAGAGACCCAGTACTTC. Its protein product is CASSLDRWMRQKETQYF.

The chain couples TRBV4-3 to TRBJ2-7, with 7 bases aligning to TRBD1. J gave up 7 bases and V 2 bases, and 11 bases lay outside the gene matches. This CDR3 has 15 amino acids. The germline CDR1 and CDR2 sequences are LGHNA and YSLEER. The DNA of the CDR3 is TGCGCCAGCAGCCAATCGCCAGGGGGTGACCGGGAGCAGTACTTC. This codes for CASSQSPGGDREQYF.

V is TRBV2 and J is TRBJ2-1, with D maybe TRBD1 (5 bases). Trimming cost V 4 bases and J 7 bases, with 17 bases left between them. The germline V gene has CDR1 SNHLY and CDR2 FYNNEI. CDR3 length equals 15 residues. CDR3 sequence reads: CASSGGALGKNEQFF. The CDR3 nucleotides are TGTGCCAGCAGTGGGGGCGCACTGGGGAAAAATGAGCAGTTCTTC. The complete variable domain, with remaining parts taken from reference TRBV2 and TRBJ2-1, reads EPEVTQTPSHQVTQMGQEVILRCVPISNHLYFYWYRQILGQKVEFLVSFYNNEISEKSEIFDDQFSVERPDGSNFTLKIRSTKLEDSAMYFCASSGGALGKNEQFFGPGTRLTVL.

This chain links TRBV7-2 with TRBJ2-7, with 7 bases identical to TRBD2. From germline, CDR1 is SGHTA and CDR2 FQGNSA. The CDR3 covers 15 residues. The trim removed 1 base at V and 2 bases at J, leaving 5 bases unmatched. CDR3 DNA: TGTGCCAGCAGCTTAGAACGCCTAGCGGCCTACGAGCAGTACTTC. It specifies CASSLERLAAYEQYF.